The entry below gives a single TCR beta chain sequence along with its context. Its antigen is not yet known. Base qualities are not at hand, and no much larger clone is one base apart. These data originate in a study of T cell clonotyping in hematopoietic cell transplantation (dated by TCRdb to the early 2020s). About the study as a whole: A total of 120 to 150 blood samples were collected in the study from 35 to 45 consecutive transplant recipients and their related donors. Patient recruitment ran from 2015 to January 2017, and follow-up continued until late 2020 or death. On the study overall, not on this receptor specifically: Only a small fraction of recipient repertoires overlapped donor repertoires, with over 95% appearing de novo at the given depth. The sample size was limited and the cells went unsorted, which meant the CD4 and CD8 repertoire contributions could not be told apart. Inverse Simpson Index values from donors and from recipients before transplant predicted broader TCR repertoire diversity after transplant. After transplant, TCR diversity in recipients dropped, and pathologically expanded clonotypes climbed progressively between day 30 and day 180.

The V end loses 4 bases and the J end loses 0 bases, and a stretch of 11 bases separates them. CDR1 MNHEY and CDR2 SMNVEV were looked up in the germline V gene (reference sequence). From cysteine to phenylalanine, the CDR3 is 15 amino acids long. Only the CDR3 DNA is retained, 45 bases long and in frame from the first base. With the immunoSEQ assay, which is a bias-controlled multiplex PCR relying on V- and J-specific primers, TCR beta CDR3 regions were amplified from genomic DNA. A second PCR step added a proprietary barcode and Illumina adapter sequences to the CDR3 amplicons. CDR3 libraries were sequenced on an Illumina MiSeq instrument. The paper's processing steps were these. Export and quality control were performed with immunoSEQ Analyzer 3.0, and downstream analyses were performed with R Bioconductor and Immunarch. Only productive rearrangements in the normalized downsampled data set were used to calculate repertoire metrics. Pathologically expanded clonotypes were defined as those larger than 5 templates in the normalized cohort. The Inverse Simpson Index served as the measure of repertoire diversity. To capture all clonotypes, CMV-specificity analyses were performed on the non-normalized data set. In its TCRdb copy, this immuneACCESS table keeps in-frame sequences only and misses some clones. Where compared with another copy, unresolved V genes explain less than half of these, and the others have no known cause. V and J calls and clone size are given by that table; D and trimming were obtained from the DNA. The sample records some 1,600 clones, around 69% of which are singletons. The ten top clones hold approximately 30% of the sample.

Explained via the paper, the time point label denotes: 100 days after allo-HCT. Blood from recipients was drawn roughly 28 days before transplant, then again at days 30, 100 and 180 after transplant. Nuclei Lysis Solution was used to extract genomic DNA from fresh or cryopreserved unfractionated peripheral blood mononuclear cells. The sequences come from peripheral blood mononuclear cells, collected 100 days after allogeneic stem cell transplant. The TCR sequence derives from a female patient in her sixties who had an allogeneic stem cell transplant, so the T cells may come from the graft donor. Some clones in this sample may be carry-over from other donors' samples. Here the chain combines TRBV27 and TRBJ2-3; the D gene is perhaps TRBD2, from 6 matching bases. The CDR3 here reads CASSSRLESTDTQYF. The DNA is as follows: TGTGCCAGCAGTTCCCGACTAGAGAGCACAGATACGCAGTATTTT.